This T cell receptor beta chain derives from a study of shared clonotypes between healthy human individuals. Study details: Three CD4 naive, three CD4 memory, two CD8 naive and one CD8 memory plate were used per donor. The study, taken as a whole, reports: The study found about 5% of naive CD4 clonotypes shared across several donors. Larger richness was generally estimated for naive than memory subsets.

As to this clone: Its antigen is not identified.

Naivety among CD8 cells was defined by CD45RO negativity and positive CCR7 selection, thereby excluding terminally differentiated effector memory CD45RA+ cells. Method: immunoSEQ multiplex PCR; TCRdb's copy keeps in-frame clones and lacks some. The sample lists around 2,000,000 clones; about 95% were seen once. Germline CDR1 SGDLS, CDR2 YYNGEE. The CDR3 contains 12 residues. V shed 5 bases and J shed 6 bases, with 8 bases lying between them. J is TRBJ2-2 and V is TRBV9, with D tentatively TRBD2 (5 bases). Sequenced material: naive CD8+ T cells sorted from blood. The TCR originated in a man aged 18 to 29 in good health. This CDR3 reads CASRGVSGELFF. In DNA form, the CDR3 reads TGTGCCAGCAGGGGAGTTTCCGGGGAGCTGTTTTTT.